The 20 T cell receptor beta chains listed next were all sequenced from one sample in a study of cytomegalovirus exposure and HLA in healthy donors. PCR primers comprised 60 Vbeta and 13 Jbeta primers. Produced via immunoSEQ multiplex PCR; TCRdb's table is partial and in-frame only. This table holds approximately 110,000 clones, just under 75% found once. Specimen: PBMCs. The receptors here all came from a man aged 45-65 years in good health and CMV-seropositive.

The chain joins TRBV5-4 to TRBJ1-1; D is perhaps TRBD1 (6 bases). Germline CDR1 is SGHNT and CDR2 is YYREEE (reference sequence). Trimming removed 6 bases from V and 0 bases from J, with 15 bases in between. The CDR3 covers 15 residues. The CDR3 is CASKGQTEVNTEAFF. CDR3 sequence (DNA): TGTGCCAGCAAAGGACAGACTGAGGTGAACACTGAAGCTTTCTTT.

The CDR3 loop is CASSAGQGNYEQYF. As DNA, the CDR3 is TGTGCCAGCAGCGCCGGACAGGGGAACTACGAGCAGTACTTC. The genes are TRBV7-3 and TRBJ2-7; 9 bases map to TRBD1. Looked up from germline, CDR1 is SGHTA and CDR2 is FQGTGA. With 5 bases clipped from V and 3 bases from J, the junction kept 5 bases outside the gene matches. CDR3 length equals 14 residues.

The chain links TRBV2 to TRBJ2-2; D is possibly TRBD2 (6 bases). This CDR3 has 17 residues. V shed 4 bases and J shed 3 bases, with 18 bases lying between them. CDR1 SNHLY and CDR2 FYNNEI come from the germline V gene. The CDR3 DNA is TGTGCCAGCAGTGGGAGTACGGCGGGATCTTACACCGGGGAGCTGTTTTTT. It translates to CASSGSTAGSYTGELFF.

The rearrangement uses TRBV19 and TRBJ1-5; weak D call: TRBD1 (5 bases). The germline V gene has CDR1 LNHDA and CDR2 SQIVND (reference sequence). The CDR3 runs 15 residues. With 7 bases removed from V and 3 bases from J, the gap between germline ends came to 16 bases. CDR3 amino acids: CASTTWGGNNQPQHF. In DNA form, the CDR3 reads TGTGCCAGTACAACCTGGGGGGGGAACAATCAGCCCCAGCATTTT.

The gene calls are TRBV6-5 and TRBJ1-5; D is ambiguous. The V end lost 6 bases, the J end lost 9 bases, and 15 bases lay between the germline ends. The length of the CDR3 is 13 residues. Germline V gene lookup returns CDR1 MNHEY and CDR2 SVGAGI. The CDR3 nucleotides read TGTGCCAGCAGCCCCGGAGGTGGACGGCCCCAGCATTTT. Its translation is CASSPGGGRPQHF.

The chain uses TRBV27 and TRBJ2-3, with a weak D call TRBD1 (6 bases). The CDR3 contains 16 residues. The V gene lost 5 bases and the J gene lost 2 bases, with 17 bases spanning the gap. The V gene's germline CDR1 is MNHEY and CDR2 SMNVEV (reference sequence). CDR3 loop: CASSRTPGAITDTQYF. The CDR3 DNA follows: TGTGCCAGCAGTAGGACCCCAGGGGCTATCACAGATACGCAGTATTTT.

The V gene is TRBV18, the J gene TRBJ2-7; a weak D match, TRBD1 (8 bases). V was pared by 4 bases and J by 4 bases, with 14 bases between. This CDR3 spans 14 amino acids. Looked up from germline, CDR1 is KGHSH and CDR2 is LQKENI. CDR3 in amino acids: CASSLTGGEYEQYF. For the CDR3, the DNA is TGTGCCAGCTCACTTACAGGGGGGGAGTACGAGCAGTACTTC.

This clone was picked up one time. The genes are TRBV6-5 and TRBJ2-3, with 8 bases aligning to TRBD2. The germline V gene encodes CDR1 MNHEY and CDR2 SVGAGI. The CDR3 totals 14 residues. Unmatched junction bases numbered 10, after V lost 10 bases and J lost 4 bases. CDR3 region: CATKSRGVSDTQYF. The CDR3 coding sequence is TGTGCCACCAAGTCGCGGGGGGTTTCAGATACGCAGTATTTT.

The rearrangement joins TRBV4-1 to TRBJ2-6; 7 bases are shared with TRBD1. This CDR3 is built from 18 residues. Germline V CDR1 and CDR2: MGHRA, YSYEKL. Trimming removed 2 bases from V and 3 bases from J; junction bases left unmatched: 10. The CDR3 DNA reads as TGCGCCAGCAGCCAACGACAGGGTCCTGTTGGTGGGGCCAACGTCCTGACTTTC. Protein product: CASSQRQGPVGGANVLTF.

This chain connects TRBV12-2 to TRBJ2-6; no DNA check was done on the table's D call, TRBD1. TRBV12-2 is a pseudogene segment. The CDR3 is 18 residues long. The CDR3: CASRSIGTGGSGANVLTF. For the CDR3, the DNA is TGTGCAAGTCGCTCAATCGGGACAGGGGGGTCTGGGGCCAACGTCCTGACTTTC.

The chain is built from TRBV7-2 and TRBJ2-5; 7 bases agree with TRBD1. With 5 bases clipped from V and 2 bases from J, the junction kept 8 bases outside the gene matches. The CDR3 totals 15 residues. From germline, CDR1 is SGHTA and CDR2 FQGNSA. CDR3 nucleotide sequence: TGTGCCAGCAGCCGGAGGACAGGATTGCAAGAGACCCAGTACTTC. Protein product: CASSRRTGLQETQYF.

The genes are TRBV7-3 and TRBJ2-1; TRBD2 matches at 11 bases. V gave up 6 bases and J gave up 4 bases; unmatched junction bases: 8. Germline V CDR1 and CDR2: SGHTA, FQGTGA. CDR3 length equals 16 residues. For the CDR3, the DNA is TGTGCCAGCAGTCTAGCGGGGGGTCTTTCGTACAATGAGCAGTTCTTC. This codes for CASSLAGGLSYNEQFF.

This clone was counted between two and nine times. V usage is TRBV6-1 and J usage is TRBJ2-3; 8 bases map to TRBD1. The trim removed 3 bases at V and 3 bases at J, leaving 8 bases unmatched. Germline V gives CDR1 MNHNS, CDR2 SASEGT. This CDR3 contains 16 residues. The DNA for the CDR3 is TGTGCCAGCAGTGATACGGCTCGACAGGGGACAGATACGCAGTATTTT. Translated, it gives CASSDTARQGTDTQYF.

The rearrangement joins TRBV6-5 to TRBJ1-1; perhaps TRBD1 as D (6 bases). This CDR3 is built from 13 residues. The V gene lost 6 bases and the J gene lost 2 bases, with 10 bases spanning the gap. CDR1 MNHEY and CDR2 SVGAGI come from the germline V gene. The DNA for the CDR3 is TGTGCCAGCAGCCCCAGGGGAAACACTGAAGCTTTCTTT. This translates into CASSPRGNTEAFF.

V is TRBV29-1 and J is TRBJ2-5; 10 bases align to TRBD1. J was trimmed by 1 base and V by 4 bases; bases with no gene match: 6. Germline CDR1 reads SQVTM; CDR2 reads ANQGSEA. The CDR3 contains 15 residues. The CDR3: CSVGGDRGFQETQYF. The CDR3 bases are TGCAGCGTTGGAGGGGACAGGGGCTTCCAAGAGACCCAGTACTTC.

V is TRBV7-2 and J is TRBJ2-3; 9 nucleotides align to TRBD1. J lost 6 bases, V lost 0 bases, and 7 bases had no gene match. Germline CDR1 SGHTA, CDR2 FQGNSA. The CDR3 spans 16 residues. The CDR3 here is CASSLAGQGFRDTQYF. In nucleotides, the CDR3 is TGTGCCAGCAGCTTAGCGGGACAGGGTTTTCGGGATACGCAGTATTTT.

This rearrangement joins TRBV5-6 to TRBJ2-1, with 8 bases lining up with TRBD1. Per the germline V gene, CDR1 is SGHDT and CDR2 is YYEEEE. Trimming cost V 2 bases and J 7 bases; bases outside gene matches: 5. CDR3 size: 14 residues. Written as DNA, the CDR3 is TGTGCCAGCAGCTTCGACAGGGGACGGAATGAGCAGTTCTTC. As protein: CASSFDRGRNEQFF. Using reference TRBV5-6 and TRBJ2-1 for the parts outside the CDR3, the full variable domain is DAGVTQSPTHLIKTRGQQVTLRCSPKSGHDTVSWYQQALGQGPQFIFQYYEEEERQRGNFPDRFSGHQFPNYSSELNVNALLLGDSALYLCASSFDRGRNEQFFGPGTRLTVL.

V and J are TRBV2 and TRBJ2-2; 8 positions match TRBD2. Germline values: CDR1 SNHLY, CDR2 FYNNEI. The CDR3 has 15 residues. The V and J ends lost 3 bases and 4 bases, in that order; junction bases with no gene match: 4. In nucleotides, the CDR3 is TGTGCCAGCAGTGAGACTCTAGCGGGCACCGGGGAGCTGTTTTTT. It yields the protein CASSETLAGTGELFF.

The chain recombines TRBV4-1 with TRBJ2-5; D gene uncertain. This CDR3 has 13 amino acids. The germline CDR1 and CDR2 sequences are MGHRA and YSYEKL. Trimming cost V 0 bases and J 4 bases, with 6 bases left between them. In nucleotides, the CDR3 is TGCGCCAGCAGCCAAGATGCGTCAGAGACCCAGTACTTC. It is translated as CASSQDASETQYF.

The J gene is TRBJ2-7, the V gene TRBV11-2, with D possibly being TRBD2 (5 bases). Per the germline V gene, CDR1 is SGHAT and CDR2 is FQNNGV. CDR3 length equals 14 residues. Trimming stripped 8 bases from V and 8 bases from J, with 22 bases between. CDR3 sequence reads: CASGLGLIGGKQYF. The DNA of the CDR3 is TGTGCCAGCGGCCTGGGTCTAATAGGAGGCAAGCAGTACTTC.